These 9 T cell receptor beta chains originate from one sample sequenced in a study of PD-1 blockade in classical Hodgkin lymphoma. Every one of the patients relapsed after autologous stem cell transplantation (brentuximab vedotin exposure was variable). Generated by immunoSEQ multiplex PCR, the TCRdb table keeps only in-frame clones and is missing some. The profile shows more than 45,000 clones, around 70% of them singletons. Sequenced material: peripheral blood mononuclear cells (PBMCs), taken at baseline. Receptor source: a human donor with classical Hodgkin lymphoma.

V is TRBV9 and J is TRBJ2-3; 8 bases match TRBD1. Germline CDR1 is SGDLS and CDR2 is YYNGEE. V trimming: 4 bases; J trimming: 5 bases; junction bases outside the gene matches: 12. This CDR3 is built from 16 residues. The CDR3 DNA sequence: TGTGCCAGCAGCACACGGACAGGGACCAATATAGATACGCAGTATTTT. Translating it yields CASSTRTGTNIDTQYF.

The chain recombines TRBV11-2 with TRBJ1-1; unclear D gene. V lost 2 bases to trimming and J lost 0 bases, with 4 bases between them. Germline CDR1 and CDR2: SGHAT and FQNNGV. The CDR3 covers 13 residues. Here the CDR3 reads CASSLSVNTEAFF. DNA of the CDR3: TGTGCCAGCAGCTTATCGGTGAACACTGAAGCTTTCTTT. The entire variable domain, with the rest obtained from reference TRBV11-2 and TRBJ1-1, is as follows: EAGVAQSPRYKIIEKRQSVAFWCNPISGHATLYWYQQILGQGPKLLIQFQNNGVVDDSQLPKDRFSAERLKGVDSTLKIQPAKLEDSAVYLCASSLSVNTEAFFGQGTRLTVV.

The genes are TRBV27 and TRBJ2-5; D remains unclear. The CDR3 is 13 residues long. Germline V gene data show CDR1 as MNHEY and CDR2 as SMNVEV (reference sequence). The germline V and J ends were trimmed by 8 bases and 2 bases, with 12 bases remaining between them. The CDR3 DNA is TGTGCCAGCCGCCCTCTGGGACAAGAGACCCAGTACTTC. Protein: CASRPLGQETQYF.

The chain links TRBV5-1 to TRBJ2-6; 7 bases are a match to TRBD1. This CDR3 is 14 amino acids long. Per the germline V gene, CDR1 is SGHRS and CDR2 is YFSETQ. With 9 bases clipped from V and 0 bases from J, the junction kept 3 bases outside the gene matches. CDR3 residues: CATGDSSGANVLTF. As DNA, the CDR3 is TGCGCCACCGGGGACAGCTCTGGGGCCAACGTCCTGACTTTC.

The V and J genes are TRBV2 and TRBJ1-2, with D possibly TRBD1 on 5 matching bases. The V gene's germline CDR1 is SNHLY and CDR2 FYNNEI. The length of the CDR3 is 14 residues. Trimming pared 3 bases from V and 6 bases from J, leaving 14 bases between. The CDR3, as DNA: TGTGCCAGCAGTGAGGTAGGGGTCGGTGATGGCTACACCTTC. Amino acids: CASSEVGVGDGYTF.

This chain joins TRBV5-1 and TRBJ2-3; 7 nucleotides agree with TRBD1. The CDR3 loop spans 13 amino acids. CDR1 is SGHRS, CDR2 YFSETQ, per germline. Trimming took 9 bases from V and 2 from J; bases not matched to a gene: 6. The DNA of the CDR3 is TGCGCCACCAGGGACAGCCTCACAGATACGCAGTATTTT. This encodes CATRDSLTDTQYF.

A few counts support this clone. The rearrangement uses TRBV27 and TRBJ1-4; 7 bases map to TRBD1. This CDR3 has 16 residues. The junction had 9 bases not matched to a gene; V was cut back by 3 bases and J by 5 bases. In germline, CDR1 is MNHEY, CDR2 SMNVEV (reference sequence). The CDR3, as DNA: TGTGCCAGCAGTTTTATACCCGGGACAGTAAATGAAAAACTGTTTTTT. Translating gives CASSFIPGTVNEKLFF.

The gene calls are TRBV6-5 and TRBJ1-4; perhaps TRBD1 as D (6 bases). In germline, CDR1 is MNHEY, CDR2 SVGAGI. Trimming took 7 bases from V and 0 from J, leaving 12 bases between them. The CDR3 consists of 15 residues. The CDR3, as DNA: TGTGCCAGCAAGTATGGACAGACAACTAATGAAAAACTGTTTTTT. It encodes CASKYGQTTNEKLFF.

This sequence joins TRBV30 and TRBJ1-2; D unclear. V was shortened by 0 bases and J by 10 bases, with 12 bases between the two germline ends. The CDR3 has 12 residues. Germline CDR1 GTSNPN, CDR2 SVGIG (reference sequence). CDR3 sequence: CAWSVLTSDYTF. The CDR3 nucleotides read TGTGCCTGGAGTGTCCTGACCTCTGACTACACCTTC.